A single sample gave rise to the 19 T cell receptor beta chains below, sequenced in a study of shared clonotypes between healthy human individuals (TCRdb year 2020). Library construction relied on the immunoSEQ multiplex PCR assay. What TCRdb holds here is the immuneACCESS table cut down to in-frame rearrangements. Part of the clones is not present; checked against another copy, under half of the missing clones reflect an unresolved V gene, and the others are unexplained. Across this sample there are over 2 million clones, with about 95% seen only once. Jointly, the top ten make up 1% to 1.3% of the sample. CD8 naive samples consisted of CD45RO-negative cells that were positively selected for CCR7, yielding a CD45RA+CCR7+ population without TemRA cells. The material sequenced was naive CD8+ T cells sorted from blood. Taken with the paper, the label for cell subset or site translates to: CD45RA+CCR7+. Every receptor here comes from a man between 18 and 35 years old in good health.

The rearrangement links TRBV7-8 to TRBJ2-1; 16 bases fit TRBD2. V shed 2 bases and J 7 bases; nucleotides not matched to a gene: 5. Germline V gene sequence: CDR1 SGHVS, CDR2 FQNEAQ. The CDR3 spans 17 residues. The CDR3 loop reads CASSLTGTSGRGNEQFF. The DNA of the CDR3 is TGTGCCAGCAGCTTAACTGGGACTAGCGGGAGGGGGAATGAGCAGTTCTTC.

The rearrangement joins TRBV27 to TRBJ1-3; 7 nucleotides line up with TRBD1. V dropped 5 bases and J dropped 0; count of bases not matched to a gene: 1. This CDR3 has 14 amino acids. From germline, CDR1 is MNHEY and CDR2 SMNVEV (reference sequence). This chain's CDR3 is CASSRDSSGNTIYF. Here the CDR3 DNA reads TGTGCCAGCAGTCGGGACAGCTCTGGAAACACCATATATTTT.

The CDR3: CASSLTGPGYTF. Here the CDR3 DNA reads TGTGCCAGCAGCTTAACAGGGCCTGGCTACACCTTC. The J gene is TRBJ1-2, the V gene TRBV7-2; TRBD1 might be the D (6 bases). Germline CDR1 reads SGHTA; CDR2 reads FQGNSA. The CDR3 loop spans 12 amino acids. V gave up 2 bases and J gave up 7 bases, with 8 bases separating them.

The rearrangement uses TRBV6-6 and TRBJ2-7; D uncertain. The V gene lost 5 bases and the J gene lost 1 base, with 9 bases spanning the gap. From germline, CDR1 is MNHNY and CDR2 SVGAGI (reference sequence). The CDR3 has 13 residues. CDR3 bases: TGTGCCAGCAGTGTACGCCGGTCCTACGAGCAGTACTTC. It codes for CASSVRRSYEQYF.

V gene TRBV5-1 combines with J gene TRBJ2-3, with TRBD2 as a possible D gene (6 bases). The CDR3 is 20 amino acids. Germline V gene lookup returns CDR1 SGHRS and CDR2 YFSETQ. The V gene lost 0 bases and the J gene lost 0 bases, with 23 bases spanning the gap. CDR3 sequence reads: CASSLEAGRALGSSTDTQYF. DNA for the CDR3: TGCGCCAGCAGCTTGGAAGCGGGTCGCGCCCTGGGCTCTAGCACAGATACGCAGTATTTT.

The chain is built from TRBV13 and TRBJ2-5; 9 bases fit TRBD2. The CDR3 contains 13 residues. Germline-derived CDR1 and CDR2 are PRHDT and FYEKMQ (reference sequence). Trimming at V came to 9 bases and at J to 3 bases, leaving 5 bases not matched to a gene. CDR3 sequence: CASTVAGEETQYF. CDR3 DNA: TGTGCCAGTACCGTAGCGGGGGAAGAGACCCAGTACTTC.

The chain uses TRBV6-6 and TRBJ1-1, with 8 bases lining up with TRBD1. Germline-derived CDR1 and CDR2 are MNHNY and SVGAGI (reference sequence). This CDR3 contains 12 residues. V was clipped by 10 bases and J by 4 bases; unmatched bases: 5. This CDR3 reads CATRGLGTEAFF. CDR3 sequence (DNA): TGTGCCACCAGGGGGCTGGGCACTGAAGCTTTCTTT.

CDR3 protein: CASSFRTLDTQYF. The CDR3 DNA reads as TGTGCCAGCAGCTTCCGAACCTTAGATACGCAGTATTTT. The rearrangement joins TRBV11-2 to TRBJ2-3; D gene unclear. The V gene lost 3 bases and the J gene lost 5 bases, with 9 bases spanning the gap. Germline loops: CDR1 SGHAT, CDR2 FQNNGV. This CDR3 region has 13 residues.

This chain links TRBV2 with TRBJ2-7; 7 bases fit TRBD1. The CDR3 runs 14 residues. The trim removed 10 bases at V and 4 bases at J, leaving 13 bases unmatched. Germline values: CDR1 SNHLY, CDR2 FYNNEI. The DNA for the CDR3 is TGTGCCACCCAAGAACACAGGGGTGAATACGAGCAGTACTTC. Protein product: CATQEHRGEYEQYF.

This chain joins TRBV5-5 and TRBJ2-7; 11 bases match TRBD2. The junction had 7 bases not matched to a gene; V was cut back by 4 bases and J by 1 base. The CDR3 is 16 amino acids. Germline V gene data show CDR1 as SGHKS and CDR2 as YYEKEE (reference sequence). The CDR3 sequence: CASSQTIAGGSYEQYF. The DNA of the CDR3 is TGTGCCAGCAGCCAAACGATAGCGGGAGGGTCCTACGAGCAGTACTTC.

The V and J genes are TRBV5-1 and TRBJ2-1; D remains ambiguous. The CDR3 runs 13 residues. Germline loops: CDR1 SGHRS, CDR2 YFSETQ. V was pared by 4 bases and J by 3 bases, with 8 bases between. In nucleotides, the CDR3 is TGCGCCAGCAGCACCTACAGCTACAATGAGCAGTTCTTC. This gives the protein CASSTYSYNEQFF.

The chain combines TRBV28 with TRBJ1-1; a possible D gene is TRBD1 (5 bases). V lost 4 bases and J lost 2, with 11 bases in between. Germline V gene lookup returns CDR1 MDHEN and CDR2 SYDVKM. The CDR3 runs to 14 residues. The CDR3 DNA is TGTGCCAGCAGTTCCCGGACACCCAACACTGAAGCTTTCTTT. As protein: CASSSRTPNTEAFF.

This chain connects TRBV28 to TRBJ2-7; the match to TRBD1 covers 9 bases. The V gene's germline CDR1 is MDHEN and CDR2 SYDVKM. The CDR3 runs to 14 residues. Germline trimming cut 3 bases from V and 4 bases from J; bases unmatched to any gene: 4. The CDR3 is CASSFWDRVYEQYF. In DNA form, the CDR3 reads TGTGCCAGCAGTTTCTGGGACAGGGTTTACGAGCAGTACTTC.

This chain links TRBV4-1 with TRBJ2-5, with TRBD1 matching 8 bases. The trim removed 2 bases at V and 5 bases at J, leaving 4 bases unmatched. The CDR3 length is 14 residues. The germline CDR1 and CDR2 sequences are MGHRA and YSYEKL. The DNA of the CDR3 is TGCGCCAGCAGCCAATGGACAGGGAATGAGACCCAGTACTTC. Residues: CASSQWTGNETQYF.

The rearrangement links TRBV6-1 to TRBJ2-7; perhaps TRBD1 as D (5 bases). Germline V gene sequence: CDR1 MNHNS, CDR2 SASEGT. The CDR3 length is 14 residues. V was trimmed by 8 bases and J by 2 bases, leaving 16 bases between them. CDR3 region: CASRIDSRPYEQYF. DNA for the CDR3: TGTGCCAGCCGTATCGACAGCCGCCCCTACGAGCAGTACTTC.

The chain is built from TRBV13 and TRBJ2-7, with D tentatively TRBD2 (6 bases). CDR1 and CDR2 (germline): PRHDT, FYEKMQ (reference sequence). The length of the CDR3 is 16 residues. V lost 5 bases and J lost 1, with 18 bases in between. As DNA, the CDR3 is TGTGCCAGCAGCGCGCCGGGGGTGCTGTTTTCCTACGAGCAGTACTTC. Protein sequence: CASSAPGVLFSYEQYF.

V gene TRBV11-2 combines with J gene TRBJ1-1, with D hard to call. V lost 1 base, J lost 5 bases, and 8 bases lay in between. The V gene's germline CDR1 is SGHAT and CDR2 FQNNGV. CDR3 length: 13 residues. CDR3 DNA: TGTGCCAGCAGCTTAGTTCCGGGAACTGAAGCTTTCTTT. It yields the protein CASSLVPGTEAFF. The complete variable domain, with remaining parts taken from reference TRBV11-2 and TRBJ1-1, reads EAGVAQSPRYKIIEKRQSVAFWCNPISGHATLYWYQQILGQGPKLLIQFQNNGVVDDSQLPKDRFSAERLKGVDSTLKIQPAKLEDSAVYLCASSLVPGTEAFFGQGTRLTVV.

This rearrangement joins TRBV5-6 to TRBJ2-7; a weak D match, TRBD2 (6 bases). Looked up from germline, CDR1 is SGHDT and CDR2 is YYEEEE. The CDR3 is 14 residues long. V lost 5 bases and J 2 bases, leaving 14 bases between the germline ends. The CDR3 loop is CASRGTSAPYEQYF. Written as DNA, the CDR3 is TGTGCCAGCAGAGGGACTTCTGCTCCCTACGAGCAGTACTTC.

The rearrangement links TRBV30 to TRBJ2-7, with TRBD2 matching over 9 bases. CDR3 length equals 13 residues. CDR1 GTSNPN and CDR2 SVGIG come from the germline V gene (reference sequence). V lost 0 bases, J lost 6 bases, and 3 bases stayed unmatched. CDR3 residues: CAWSVGGRGEQYF. The CDR3 nucleotides are TGTGCCTGGAGTGTGGGCGGGAGGGGCGAGCAGTACTTC.